Sequencing of this T cell receptor (beta chain) was carried out in a study of CD8+CD57+ T cells in acquired aplastic anemia. According to the study, genomic DNA was the template for TCR beta VDJ and CDR3 profiling. TCRdb fed the reads into MiXCR, producing one record per CDR3 protein. The table lists roughly 250,000 distinct CDR3 sequences, around 46% of them singletons. The germline CDR1 and CDR2 sequences are SNHLY and FYNNEI. The V segment lost 4 bases and the J segment 0 bases; nucleotides outside the gene matches: 11. The CDR3 is 17 residues long. Flow cytometry had shown expanded CD8+CD57+ cells in the patients chosen for sequencing.

This sequence was found in a human donor with aplastic anemia. The material sequenced was sorted CD4+, CD8+, or CD8+CD57+ T cells (not recorded which) from PBMCs. The rearrangement uses TRBV2 and TRBJ1-1, with TRBD1 matching over 7 bases. The CDR3 region is CASSVGEQGSLNTEAFF. In DNA form, the CDR3 reads TGTGCCAGCAGTGTTGGGGAACAGGGGTCGCTGAACACTGAAGCTTTCTTT.